This entry features one TCR beta chain sequence. This sample is drawn from a study of blood T cell repertoires in COVID-19. Overall study context: PBMCs, B-cell-depleted T cells, or T cells provided the cDNA or gDNA that made up the material.

In the authors' workflow: Nucleated cell counts were estimated from reference gene primer amplification. This table comes from immunoSEQ multiplex PCR, and its TCRdb copy is limited to in-frame clones, with some not included. That table furnishes V, J and clone size, whereas the DNA furnished D and trimming. The sample gives about 130,000 clones, around 84% of which show up once; 17% is in the top ten. Germline-derived CDR1 and CDR2 are SNHLY and FYNNEI. J was trimmed by 3 bases and V by 6 bases; bases with no gene match: 7. CDR3 length equals 15 residues. The sequencing sample was made of peripheral blood. The rearrangement uses TRBV2 and TRBJ1-1; 10 bases fit TRBD1. The receptor comes from a woman of 80 years or more with acute or convalescent COVID-19. The CDR3 DNA reads as TGTGCCAGCAGACCAGGGGGGACAGGGGACACTGAAGCTTTCTTT. Translation gives CASRPGGTGDTEAFF. Based on the CDR3 plus reference TRBV2 and TRBJ1-1, the full variable domain is EPEVTQTPSHQVTQMGQEVILRCVPISNHLYFYWYRQILGQKVEFLVSFYNNEISEKSEIFDDQFSVERPDGSNFTLKIRSTKLEDSAMYFCASRPGGTGDTEAFFGQGTRLTVV.